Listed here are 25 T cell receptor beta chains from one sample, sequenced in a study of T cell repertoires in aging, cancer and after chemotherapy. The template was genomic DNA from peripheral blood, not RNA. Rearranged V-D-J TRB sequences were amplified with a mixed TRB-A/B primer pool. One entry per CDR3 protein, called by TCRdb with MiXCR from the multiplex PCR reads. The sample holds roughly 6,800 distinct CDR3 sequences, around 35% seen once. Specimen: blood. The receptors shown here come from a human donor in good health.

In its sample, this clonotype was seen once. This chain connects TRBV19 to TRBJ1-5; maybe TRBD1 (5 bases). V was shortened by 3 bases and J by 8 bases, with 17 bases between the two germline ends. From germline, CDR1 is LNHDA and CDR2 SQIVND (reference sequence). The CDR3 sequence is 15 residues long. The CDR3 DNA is TGTGCCAGTAGTATGGAGGGTAGGGGCAGGGAGCCCCAGCATTTT. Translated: CASSMEGRGREPQHF.

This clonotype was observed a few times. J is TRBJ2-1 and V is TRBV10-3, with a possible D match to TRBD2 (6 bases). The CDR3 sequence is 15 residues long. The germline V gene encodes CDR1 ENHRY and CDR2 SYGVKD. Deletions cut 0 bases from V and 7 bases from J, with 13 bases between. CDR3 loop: CAISESLARSNEQFF. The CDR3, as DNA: TGTGCCATCAGTGAGTCCCTAGCGCGGTCTAATGAGCAGTTCTTC.

CDR3: CASSLDESANPSYEQYF. In DNA form, the CDR3 reads TGTGCCAGCAGCTTGGATGAGTCAGCCAACCCCTCCTACGAGCAGTACTTC. This sequence joins TRBV5-6 and TRBJ2-7; D is ambiguous. The ends were cut back, 0 bases at V and 0 bases at J, with 16 bases in the middle. The CDR3 is made up of 17 amino acids. Germline V gives CDR1 SGHDT, CDR2 YYEEEE.

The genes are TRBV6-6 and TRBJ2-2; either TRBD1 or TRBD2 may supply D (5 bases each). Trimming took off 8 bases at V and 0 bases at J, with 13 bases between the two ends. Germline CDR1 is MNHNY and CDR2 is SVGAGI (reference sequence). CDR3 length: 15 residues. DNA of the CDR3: TGTGCCAGCGAAGAGGGGACCACGAACACCGGGGAGCTGTTTTTT. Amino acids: CASEEGTTNTGELFF.

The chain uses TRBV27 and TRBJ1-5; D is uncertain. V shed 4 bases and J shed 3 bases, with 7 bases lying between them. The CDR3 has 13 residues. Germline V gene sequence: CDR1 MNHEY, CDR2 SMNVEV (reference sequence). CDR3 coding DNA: TGTGCCAGCAGTTACCCTTACAATCAGCCCCAGCATTTT. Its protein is CASSYPYNQPQHF.

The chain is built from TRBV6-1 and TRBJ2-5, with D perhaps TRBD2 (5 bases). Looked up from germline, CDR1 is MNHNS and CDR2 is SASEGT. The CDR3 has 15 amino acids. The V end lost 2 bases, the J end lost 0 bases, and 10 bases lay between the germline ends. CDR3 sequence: CASSEYVGDQETQYF. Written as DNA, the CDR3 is TGTGCCAGCAGTGAATACGTCGGGGACCAAGAGACCCAGTACTTC.

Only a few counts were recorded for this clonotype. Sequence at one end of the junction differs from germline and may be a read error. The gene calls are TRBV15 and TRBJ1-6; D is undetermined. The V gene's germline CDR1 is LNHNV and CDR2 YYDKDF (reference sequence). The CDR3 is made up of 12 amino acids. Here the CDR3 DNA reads TGTGCCACCAGCAGAGAGGTGGGAGCTTCATACTTT. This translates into CATSREVGASYF.

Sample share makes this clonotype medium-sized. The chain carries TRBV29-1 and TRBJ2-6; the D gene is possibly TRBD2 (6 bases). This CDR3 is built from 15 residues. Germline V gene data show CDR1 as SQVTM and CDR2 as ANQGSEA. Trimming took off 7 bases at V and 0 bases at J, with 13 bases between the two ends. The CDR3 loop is CSAGEDNSGANVLTF. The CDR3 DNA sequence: TGCAGCGCGGGGGAGGACAACTCTGGGGCCAACGTCCTGACTTTC.

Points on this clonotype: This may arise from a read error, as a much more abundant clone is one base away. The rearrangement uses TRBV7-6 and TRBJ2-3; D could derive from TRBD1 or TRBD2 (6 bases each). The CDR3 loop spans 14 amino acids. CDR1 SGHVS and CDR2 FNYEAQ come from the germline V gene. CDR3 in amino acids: CASTRGGGTYTQYF. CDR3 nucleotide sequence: TGTGCCAGCACCAGGGGAGGTGGCACATATACGCAGTATTTT.

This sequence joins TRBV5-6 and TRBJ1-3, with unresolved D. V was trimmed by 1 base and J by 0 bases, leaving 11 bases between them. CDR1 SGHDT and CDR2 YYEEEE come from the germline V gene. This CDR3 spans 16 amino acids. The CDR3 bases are TGTGCCAGCAGCTTGCGTCCGCAGACCTCTGGAAACACCATATATTTT. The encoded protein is CASSLRPQTSGNTIYF.

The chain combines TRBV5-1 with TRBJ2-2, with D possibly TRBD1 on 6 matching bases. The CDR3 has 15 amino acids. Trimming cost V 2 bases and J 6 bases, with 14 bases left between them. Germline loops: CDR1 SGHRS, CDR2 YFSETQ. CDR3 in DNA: TGCGCCAGCAGCTTTGTACAGGGAAGGTCCGGGGAGCTGTTTTTT. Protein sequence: CASSFVQGRSGELFF. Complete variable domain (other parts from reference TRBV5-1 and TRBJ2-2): KAGVTQTPRYLIKTRGQQVTLSCSPISGHRSVSWYQQTPGQGLQFLFEYFSETQRNKGNFPGRFSGRQFSNSRSEMNVSTLELGDSALYLCASSFVQGRSGELFFGEGSRLTVL.

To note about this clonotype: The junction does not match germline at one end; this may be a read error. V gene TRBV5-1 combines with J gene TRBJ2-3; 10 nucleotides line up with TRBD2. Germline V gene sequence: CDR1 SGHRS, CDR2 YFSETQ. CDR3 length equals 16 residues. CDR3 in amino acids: CASSLSAGGSTDTKYF. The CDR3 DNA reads TGCGCCAGCAGCTTATCAGCGGGGGGGAGCACAGATACGAAGTATTTT.

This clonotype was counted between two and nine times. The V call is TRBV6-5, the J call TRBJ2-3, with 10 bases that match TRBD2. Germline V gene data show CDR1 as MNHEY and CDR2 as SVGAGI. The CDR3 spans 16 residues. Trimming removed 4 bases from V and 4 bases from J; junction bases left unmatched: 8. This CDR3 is CASSSSGRAFADTQYF. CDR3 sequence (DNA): TGTGCCAGCAGTTCGAGCGGGAGGGCCTTCGCAGATACGCAGTATTTT.

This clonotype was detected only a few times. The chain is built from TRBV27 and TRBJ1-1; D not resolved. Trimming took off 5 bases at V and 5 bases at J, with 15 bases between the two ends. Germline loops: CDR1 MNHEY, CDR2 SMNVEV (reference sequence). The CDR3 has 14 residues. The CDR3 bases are TGTGCCAGCAGTCTACGGGAGAGTCGGACTGAAGCTTTCTTT. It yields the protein CASSLRESRTEAFF.

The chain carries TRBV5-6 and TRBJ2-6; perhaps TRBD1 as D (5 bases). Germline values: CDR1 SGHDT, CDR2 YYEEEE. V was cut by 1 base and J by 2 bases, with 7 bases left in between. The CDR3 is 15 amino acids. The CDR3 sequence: CASSLPGTGANVLTF. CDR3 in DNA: TGTGCCAGCAGCTTGCCAGGGACTGGGGCCAACGTCCTGACTTTC.

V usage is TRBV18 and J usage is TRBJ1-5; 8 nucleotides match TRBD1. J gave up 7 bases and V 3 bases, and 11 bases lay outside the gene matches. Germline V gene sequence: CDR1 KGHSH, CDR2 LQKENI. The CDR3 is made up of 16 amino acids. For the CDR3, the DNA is TGTGCCAGCTCACCTCTTGACAGGGGATTGGGGCAGCCCCAGCATTTT. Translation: CASSPLDRGLGQPQHF.

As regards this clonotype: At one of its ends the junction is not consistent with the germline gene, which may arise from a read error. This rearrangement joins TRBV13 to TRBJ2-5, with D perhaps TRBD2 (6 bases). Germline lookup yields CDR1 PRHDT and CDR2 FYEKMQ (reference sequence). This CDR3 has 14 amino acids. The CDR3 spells CAISLPGTEETQYF. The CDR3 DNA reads TGTGCCATCAGCTTACCAGGGACTGAAGAGACCCAGTACTTC.

This CDR3 reads CASSLMASGDTDTQYF. The CDR3 DNA sequence: TGTGCCAGCAGCTTGATGGCTAGCGGGGATACAGATACGCAGTATTTT. This rearrangement joins TRBV5-4 to TRBJ2-3; 9 bases are shared with TRBD2. V was pared by 1 base and J by 3 bases, with 6 bases of the junction left unmatched. Germline V CDR1 and CDR2: SGHNT, YYREEE (reference sequence). This CDR3 is built from 16 residues.

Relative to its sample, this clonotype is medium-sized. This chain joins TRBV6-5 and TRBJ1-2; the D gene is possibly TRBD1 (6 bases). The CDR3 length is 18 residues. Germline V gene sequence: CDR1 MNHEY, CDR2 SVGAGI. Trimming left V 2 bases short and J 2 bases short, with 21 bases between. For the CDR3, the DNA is TGTGCCAGCAGTTACACCTCCGCGACAGGAGGAACCAACTATGGCTACACCTTC. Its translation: CASSYTSATGGTNYGYTF.

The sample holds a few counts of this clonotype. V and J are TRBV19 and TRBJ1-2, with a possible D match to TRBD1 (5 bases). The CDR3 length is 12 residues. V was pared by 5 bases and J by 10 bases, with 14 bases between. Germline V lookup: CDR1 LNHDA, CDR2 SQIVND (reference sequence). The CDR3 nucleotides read TGTGCCAGTAGTGTTTCAGACGGGACCTACACCTTC. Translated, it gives CASSVSDGTYTF. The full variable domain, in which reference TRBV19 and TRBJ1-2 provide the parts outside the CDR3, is DGGITQSPKYLFRKEGQNVTLSCEQNLNHDAMYWYRQDPGQGLRLIYYSQIVNDFQKGDIAEGYSVSREKKESFPLTVTSAQKNPTAFYLCASSVSDGTYTFGSGTRLTVV.

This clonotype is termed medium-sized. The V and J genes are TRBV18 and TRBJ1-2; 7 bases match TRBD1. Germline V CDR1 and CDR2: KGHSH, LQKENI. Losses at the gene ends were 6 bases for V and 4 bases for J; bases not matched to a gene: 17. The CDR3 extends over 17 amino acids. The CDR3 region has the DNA TGTGCCAGCTCCCCTCCCAGGGGGGTAGAGATGGTCTATGGCTACACCTTC. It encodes CASSPPRGVEMVYGYTF.

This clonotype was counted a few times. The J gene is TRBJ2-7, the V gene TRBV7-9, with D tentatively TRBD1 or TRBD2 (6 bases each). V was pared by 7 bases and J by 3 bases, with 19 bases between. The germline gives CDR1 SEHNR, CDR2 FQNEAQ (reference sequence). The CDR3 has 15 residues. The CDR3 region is CASTQRGHPIYEQYF. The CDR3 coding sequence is TGTGCCAGCACCCAACGGGGGCACCCAATCTACGAGCAGTACTTC.

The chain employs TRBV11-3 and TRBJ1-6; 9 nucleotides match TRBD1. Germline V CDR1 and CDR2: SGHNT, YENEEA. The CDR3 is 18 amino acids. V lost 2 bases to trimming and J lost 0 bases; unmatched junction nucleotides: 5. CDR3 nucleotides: TGTGCCAGCAGCTTACGGGACAGGGCAATCTCCTATAATTCACCCCTCCACTTT. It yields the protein CASSLRDRAISYNSPLHF.

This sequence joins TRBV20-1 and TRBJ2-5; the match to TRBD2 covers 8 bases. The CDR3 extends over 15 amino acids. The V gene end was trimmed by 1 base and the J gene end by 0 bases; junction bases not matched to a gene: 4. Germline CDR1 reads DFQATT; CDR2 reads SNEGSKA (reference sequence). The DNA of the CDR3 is TGCAGTGCTAGAGCACTAGCGGCTTACCAAGAGACCCAGTACTTC. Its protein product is CSARALAAYQETQYF.

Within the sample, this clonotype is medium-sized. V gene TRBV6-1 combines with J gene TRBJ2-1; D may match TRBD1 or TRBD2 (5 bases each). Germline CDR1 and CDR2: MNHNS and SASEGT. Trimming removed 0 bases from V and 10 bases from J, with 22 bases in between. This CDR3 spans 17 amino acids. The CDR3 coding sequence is TGTGCCAGCAGTGAAGCGATGTCGGGACGCTCGAAGGAGGAGCAGTTCTTC. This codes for CASSEAMSGRSKEEQFF.